These 6 T cell receptor beta chains originate from one sample sequenced in a study of tumor-infiltrating lymphocytes in primary liver carcinoma. The template, around 520 ng total RNA, yielded TCR beta cDNA made with a constant-region primer. Construction of TCR beta libraries relied on three successive nested multiplex PCR rounds employing slightly modified ARM-PCR. Investigators reported that the first two PCR rounds, at roughly 11 cycles each, used TRBV1-TRBV30 forward primers with a C-beta reverse primer. TCRdb reanalysed the multiplex PCR reads using MiXCR and keeps one entry per CDR3 protein. The data hold about 310,000 distinct CDR3 sequences, with roughly two thirds observed a single time. For blood RNA, unsorted whole blood served as the source, and germline DNA was extracted too. The sequencing sample was made of peripheral blood. The receptors derive from a man aged 35-49 years with primary liver carcinoma and hepatitis B virus infection.

This clonotype was seen many times. J is TRBJ1-2 and V is TRBV5-6; possibly TRBD1 for D (6 bases). Germline CDR1 and CDR2: SGHDT and YYEEEE. The CDR3 runs to 16 residues. The germline V and J ends were trimmed by 3 bases and 2 bases, with 17 bases remaining between them. The CDR3 DNA reads as TGTGCCAGCAGCTCCCGCGACAGGATCGTCAACTATGGCTACACCTTC. Translated, it gives CASSSRDRIVNYGYTF.

A remark on this clonotype: This may stem from a read error, because a much larger clone lies one nucleotide away. The gene calls are TRBV29-1 and TRBJ1-1; D gene uncertain. CDR1 is SQVTM and CDR2 is ANQGSEA in the germline V gene. Trimming took off 4 bases at V and 7 bases at J, with 22 bases between the two ends. The CDR3 has 15 residues. The CDR3 region is CSVAYVGAGSSEAFF. CDR3 coding DNA: TGCAGCGTTGCGTATGTGGGCGCGGGTTCGAGTGAAGCTTTCTTT.

The chain carries TRBV30 and TRBJ2-7; D unclear. Trimming took 3 bases from V and 5 from J, leaving 8 bases between them. The CDR3 totals 11 residues. Germline V lookup: CDR1 GTSNPN, CDR2 SVGIG (reference sequence). This CDR3 is CAWSKRDEQYF. CDR3 bases: TGTGCCTGGAGCAAAAGAGACGAGCAGTACTTC. The whole variable domain, filled in from reference TRBV30 and TRBJ2-7, reads SQTIHQWPATLVQPVGSPLSLECTVEGTSNPNLYWYRQAAGRGLQLLFYSVGIGQISSEVPQNLSASRPQDRQFILSSKKLLLSDSGFYLCAWSKRDEQYFGPGTRLTVT.

Details on this clonotype: This may arise from a read error, as a much more abundant clone is one base away. The chain uses TRBV6-5 and TRBJ1-1; D is unclear. V dropped 8 bases and J dropped 1 base, with 8 bases sitting between them. This CDR3 comprises 12 residues. Germline values: CDR1 MNHEY, CDR2 SVGAGI. The CDR3 nucleotides read TGTGCCAGCTGTTCCGAGAACACTGAAGCTTTCTTT. The encoded protein is CASCSENTEAFF.

Regarding this clonotype: A much bigger clone sits one base away, suggesting this may be a read error. V usage is TRBV6-5 and J usage is TRBJ1-5; tentative D call: TRBD1 (6 bases). Germline lookup yields CDR1 MNHEY and CDR2 SVGAGI. This CDR3 spans 15 amino acids. Trimming took off 7 bases at V and 7 bases at J, with 20 bases between the two ends. The CDR3 is CASNPRRGKGQPQHF. CDR3 nucleotide sequence: TGTGCCAGCAATCCTCGAAGGGGGAAGGGGCAGCCCCAGCATTTT.

This clonotype showed up just a few times. Here the CDR3 reads CASRGDKTYGYTF. In DNA form, the CDR3 reads TGTGCCAGCAGAGGGGACAAGACGTATGGCTACACCTTC. V gene TRBV6-5 combines with J gene TRBJ1-2; D is perhaps TRBD1 (6 bases). This CDR3 has 13 residues. Trimming shortened V by 6 bases and J by 5 bases, and 13 bases separated the two germline ends. Looked up from germline, CDR1 is MNHEY and CDR2 is SVGAGI.